The entry below describes one TCR beta chain. The PCR made use of 60 Vbeta and 13 Jbeta primers. Using immunoSEQ multiplex PCR, the repertoire was profiled, and TCRdb retains in-frame clones only, with some absent. The sample contains some 200,000 clones, roughly 80% of which appear only once. The data are from a study of cytomegalovirus exposure and HLA in healthy donors. The germline gives CDR1 MDHEN, CDR2 SYDVKM. This CDR3 contains 15 residues. V shed 5 bases, J shed 3 bases, and the junction held 10 bases outside the gene matches. This clonotype originated in a girl under 18 in good health and CMV-seronegative. The V call is TRBV28, the J call TRBJ2-7; 7 bases align to TRBD1. Sequencing was performed on PBMCs. CDR3 sequence: CASSLQYRDSYEQYF. CDR3 coding DNA: TGTGCCAGCAGTCTCCAGTACCGGGACAGCTACGAGCAGTACTTC.